The 26 T cell receptor beta chains below all came from one sample that was sequenced in a study of shared clonotypes between healthy human individuals. Sequencing used immunoSEQ multiplex PCR; TCRdb keeps in-frame clones, though not all of them. The sample holds around 2,000,000 clones; about 92% are singletons and the top ten take roughly 1.7%. Naivety among CD8 cells was defined by CD45RO negativity and positive CCR7 selection, thereby excluding terminally differentiated effector memory CD45RA+ cells. The material sequenced was naive CD8+ T cells from PBMCs. The receptors stem from a man aged 18 to 29 in good health. Some clones in this sample may be carry-over from other donors' samples.

The rearrangement joins TRBV5-1 to TRBJ2-5; TRBD2 matches at 10 bases. This CDR3 has 18 amino acids. The germline V gene encodes CDR1 SGHRS and CDR2 YFSETQ. Germline trimming cut 5 bases from V and 2 bases from J; bases unmatched to any gene: 15. The CDR3 protein is CASRFPGTSAGGQETQYF. CDR3 sequence (DNA): TGCGCCAGCAGATTCCCGGGGACTAGCGCGGGGGGGCAAGAGACCCAGTACTTC.

The chain uses TRBV4-1 and TRBJ2-1; TRBD1 or TRBD2 may be the D gene (5 bases each). The V end lost 4 bases, the J end lost 9 bases, and 19 bases lay between the germline ends. The CDR3 has 15 amino acids. Germline lookup yields CDR1 MGHRA and CDR2 YSYEKL. The DNA for the CDR3 is TGCGCCAGCAGCCTTAGCGTGGACATCCTTCGTGAGCAGTTCTTC. Its protein is CASSLSVDILREQFF.

The chain employs TRBV15 and TRBJ2-1, with D hard to call. The CDR3 is made up of 16 amino acids. The germline V and J ends were trimmed by 1 base and 4 bases, with 14 bases remaining between them. Germline V gene sequence: CDR1 LNHNV, CDR2 YYDKDF (reference sequence). This chain's CDR3 is CATSRVTSPPYNEQFF. For the CDR3, the DNA is TGTGCCACCAGCAGAGTGACGAGCCCCCCTTACAATGAGCAGTTCTTC.

The rearrangement uses TRBV4-1 and TRBJ2-5; the match to TRBD2 covers 7 bases. Near its end, the DNA agrees better with TRBJ2-7, so the J call may be wrong. This CDR3 comprises 15 residues. From germline, CDR1 is MGHRA and CDR2 YSYEKL. CDR3 DNA sequence: TGCGCCAGCAGCCAAGTGCTAGCGGTGGGTTCCGAGCAGTACTTC. It yields the protein CASSQVLAVGSEQYF.

This clone has only one observation. The same CDR3 also results from other DNA sequences found in this sample. The chain combines TRBV4-1 with TRBJ2-7; no firm D call. This CDR3 spans 14 amino acids. Per germline, CDR1 MGHRA and CDR2 YSYEKL. V was cut by 1 base and J by 1 base, with 8 bases left in between. CDR3 sequence reads: CASSQVGYSYEQYF. The CDR3 nucleotides are TGCGCCAGCAGCCAAGTAGGGTATTCCTACGAGCAGTACTTC.

This chain connects TRBV9 to TRBJ1-2; TRBD1 aligns across 7 bases. This CDR3 comprises 14 residues. Germline CDR1 is SGDLS and CDR2 is YYNGEE. V trimming: 3 bases; J trimming: 6 bases; junction bases outside the gene matches: 8. The CDR3 is CASSGRDSDNGYTF. In DNA, the CDR3 is TGTGCCAGCAGCGGCCGGGACAGCGACAATGGCTACACCTTC.

The chain combines TRBV28 with TRBJ1-1, with D possibly matching TRBD1 (6 bases). V was clipped by 6 bases and J by 5 bases, with 22 bases between them. This CDR3 is built from 16 residues. Germline values: CDR1 MDHEN, CDR2 SYDVKM. In nucleotides, the CDR3 is TGTGCCAGCAGCGCCCGGGTCGACAGGCGGGGGACTGAAGCTTTCTTT. This encodes CASSARVDRRGTEAFF.

The chain uses TRBV9 and TRBJ2-1; 8 bases align to TRBD1. The CDR3 is made up of 16 amino acids. The junction had 11 bases not matched to a gene; V was cut back by 3 bases and J by 6 bases. Germline V CDR1 and CDR2: SGDLS, YYNGEE. The CDR3 reads CASSAPRQGASNEQFF. The DNA for the CDR3 is TGTGCCAGCAGCGCCCCGCGGCAGGGGGCAAGCAATGAGCAGTTCTTC.

The V call is TRBV27, the J call TRBJ2-1; 14 positions agree with TRBD2. The CDR3 loop spans 19 amino acids. Germline assignment: CDR1 MNHEY and CDR2 SMNVEV (reference sequence). J was trimmed by 1 base and V by 3 bases; bases with no gene match: 8. CDR3 region: CASSFLGLAGVRSYNEQFF. The CDR3 nucleotides read TGTGCCAGCAGTTTTCTGGGACTAGCGGGAGTTAGGTCCTACAATGAGCAGTTCTTC.

J is TRBJ1-2 and V is TRBV18; TRBD1 matches 7 bases. With 5 bases clipped from V and 3 bases from J, the junction kept 12 bases outside the gene matches. Germline V gene lookup returns CDR1 KGHSH and CDR2 LQKENI. The CDR3 has 16 amino acids. This CDR3 is CASSSGQELLDYGYTF. Here the CDR3 DNA reads TGTGCCAGCTCATCAGGACAGGAGCTTTTAGACTATGGCTACACCTTC. Based on the CDR3 plus reference TRBV18 and TRBJ1-2, the full variable domain is NAGVMQNPRHLVRRRGQEARLRCSPMKGHSHVYWYRQLPEEGLKFMVYLQKENIIDESGMPKERFSAEFPKEGPSILRIQQVVRGDSAAYFCASSSGQELLDYGYTFGSGTRLTVV.

This chain links TRBV6-5 with TRBJ2-7; TRBD1 matches 8 bases. Germline V CDR1 and CDR2: MNHEY, SVGAGI. This CDR3 region has 16 residues. With V trimmed by 4 bases and J by 0 bases, 8 bases remained unmatched. The CDR3 reads CASSFGRDRSSYEQYF. DNA for the CDR3: TGTGCCAGCAGTTTCGGCCGGGACAGGAGCTCCTACGAGCAGTACTTC.

The rearrangement links TRBV9 to TRBJ1-2, with D unclear. The CDR3 length is 13 residues. Deletions cut 5 bases from V and 8 bases from J, with 16 bases between. Germline CDR1 is SGDLS and CDR2 is YYNGEE. The chain's CDR3 is CASRAGGSIGYTF. As DNA, the CDR3 is TGTGCCAGCAGGGCGGGAGGGTCGATCGGCTACACCTTC.

This rearrangement joins TRBV20-1 to TRBJ2-7; no clear D. CDR1 is DFQATT and CDR2 is SNEGSKA in the germline V gene (reference sequence). CDR3 length: 11 residues. V lost 6 bases, J lost 2 bases, and 8 bases lay in between. The CDR3 DNA follows: TGCAGTGCGCGCCGGGCCTACGAGCAGTACTTC. It encodes CSARRAYEQYF.

V usage is TRBV2 and J usage is TRBJ1-5; 9 bases line up with TRBD1. This CDR3 comprises 17 residues. Losses at the gene ends were 4 bases for V and 11 bases for J; bases not matched to a gene: 18. Germline V lookup: CDR1 SNHLY, CDR2 FYNNEI. CDR3 sequence reads: CASSGTSGQGYSGSQHF. Written as DNA, the CDR3 is TGTGCCAGCAGTGGGACTTCGGGACAGGGCTACTCGGGGTCCCAGCATTTT. The full variable domain, in which reference TRBV2 and TRBJ1-5 provide the parts outside the CDR3, is EPEVTQTPSHQVTQMGQEVILRCVPISNHLYFYWYRQILGQKVEFLVSFYNNEISEKSEIFDDQFSVERPDGSNFTLKIRSTKLEDSAMYFCASSGTSGQGYSGSQHFGDGTRLSIL.

V usage is TRBV19 and J usage is TRBJ1-1; no definite D call. CDR1 is LNHDA and CDR2 is SQIVND in the germline V gene (reference sequence). The V end was cut by 1 base, the J end by 3 bases, with 18 bases between. The CDR3 spans 17 residues. The DNA of the CDR3 is TGTGCCAGTAGTATAGTAACGGTCAACAGTCTCTACACTGAAGCTTTCTTT. This translates into CASSIVTVNSLYTEAFF.

The rearrangement joins TRBV7-9 to TRBJ2-1; D is unresolved. Trimming shortened V by 0 bases and J by 13 bases, and 10 bases separated the two germline ends. Germline-derived CDR1 and CDR2 are SEHNR and FQNEAQ (reference sequence). This CDR3 region has 12 residues. The DNA for the CDR3 is TGTGCCAGCAGCTTAGCAGGGTTCCCACAGTTCTTC. It specifies CASSLAGFPQFF. The full variable domain, completed using reference TRBV7-9 and TRBJ2-1, is DTGVSQNPRHKITKRGQNVTFRCDPISEHNRLYWYRQTLGQGPEFLTYFQNEAQLEKSRLLSDRFSAERPKGSFSTLEIQRTEQGDSAMYLCASSLAGFPQFFGPGTRLTVL.

The gene calls are TRBV27 and TRBJ2-1; D perhaps matches TRBD2 (6 bases). The CDR3 has 16 amino acids. V lost 8 bases and J lost 9, with 26 bases in between. The germline CDR1 and CDR2 sequences are MNHEY and SMNVEV (reference sequence). The CDR3 DNA reads TGTGCCAGCCTCCAAGGCGGGGTTTTGGTTTGGGCTGAGCAGTTCTTC. It codes for CASLQGGVLVWAEQFF.

The chain is built from TRBV5-1 and TRBJ2-1; D might be TRBD2 (6 bases). CDR3 size: 18 residues. CDR1 is SGHRS, CDR2 YFSETQ, per germline. V was shortened by 0 bases and J by 0 bases, with 16 bases between the two germline ends. As DNA, the CDR3 is TGCGCCAGCAGCTTGGCGAGTAGCGGTCCAAGCTCCTACAATGAGCAGTTCTTC. It yields the protein CASSLASSGPSSYNEQFF.

V is TRBV4-1 and J is TRBJ1-3, with D uncertain. CDR1 and CDR2 from the germline V gene are MGHRA and YSYEKL. The CDR3 is made up of 17 amino acids. The V gene lost 0 bases and the J gene lost 0 bases, with 12 bases spanning the gap. The CDR3 DNA reads TGCGCCAGCAGCCAAGATCCATCTCCGTACTCTGGAAACACCATATATTTT. Protein: CASSQDPSPYSGNTIYF.

V and J are TRBV11-2 and TRBJ2-2; 13 bases map to TRBD2. The ends lost 4 bases at V and 7 bases at J; junction bases unmatched: 6. The CDR3 totals 16 residues. Germline V CDR1 and CDR2: SGHAT, FQNNGV. CDR3 loop: CASSSGLAGDYGELFF. CDR3 bases: TGTGCCAGCAGCTCCGGACTAGCGGGAGATTACGGGGAGCTGTTTTTT.

The gene calls are TRBV10-3 and TRBJ2-7; D gene ambiguous. The length of the CDR3 is 13 residues. Trimming left V 11 bases short and J 0 bases short, with 14 bases between. Germline V CDR1 and CDR2: ENHRY, SYGVKD. CDR3 region: CAVNRRDSYEQYF. CDR3 DNA sequence: TGTGCCGTCAACCGGCGTGACTCCTACGAGCAGTACTTC.

The gene calls are TRBV5-1 and TRBJ2-1; no clear D. From germline, CDR1 is SGHRS and CDR2 YFSETQ. The CDR3 totals 16 residues. The V and J ends lost 4 bases and 6 bases respectively, with 20 bases between them. CDR3 protein: CASSPSLVGLSNEQFF. For the CDR3, the DNA is TGCGCCAGCAGCCCCTCTTTGGTGGGGTTGAGCAATGAGCAGTTCTTC.

The CDR3 sequence: CASSTQVGKTYEQYF. CDR3 bases: TGTGCCAGCAGTACCCAGGTAGGGAAAACCTACGAGCAGTACTTC. The gene calls are TRBV28 and TRBJ2-7; D is unresolved. The V and J ends lost 5 bases and 2 bases respectively, with 16 bases between them. The CDR3 extends over 15 amino acids. The germline V gene has CDR1 MDHEN and CDR2 SYDVKM. Supplemented by reference TRBV28 and TRBJ2-7, the full variable domain reads DVKVTQSSRYLVKRTGEKVFLECVQDMDHENMFWYRQDPGLGLRLIYFSYDVKMKEKGDIPEGYSVSREKKERFSLILESASTNQTSMYLCASSTQVGKTYEQYFGPGTRLTVT.

With respect to this clone: The identical CDR3 is also encoded by other nucleotide sequences in the sample. The chain joins TRBV13 to TRBJ2-7; D remains unclear. V lost 1 base and J lost 4, with 8 bases in between. CDR1 is PRHDT, CDR2 FYEKMQ, per germline (reference sequence). The CDR3 has 13 amino acids. The CDR3 region has the DNA TGTGCCAGCAGCTTAGAAGGCCATTACGAGCAGTACTTC. Translation: CASSLEGHYEQYF.

The chain employs TRBV7-9 and TRBJ2-3; TRBD1 aligns across 9 bases. The CDR3 sequence is 15 residues long. J gave up 2 bases and V 5 bases, and 5 bases lay outside the gene matches. Germline assignment: CDR1 SEHNR and CDR2 FQNEAQ (reference sequence). CDR3 amino acids: CASSTRTGATDTQYF. In nucleotides, the CDR3 is TGTGCCAGCAGCACCAGGACAGGGGCCACAGATACGCAGTATTTT.

J is TRBJ2-1 and V is TRBV10-3; D is perhaps TRBD2 (6 bases). V lost 3 bases to trimming and J lost 5 bases, with 14 bases between them. CDR1 and CDR2 (germline): ENHRY, SYGVKD. This CDR3 contains 15 residues. CDR3: CAISDRDWGNNEQFF. The CDR3 coding sequence is TGTGCCATCAGTGACCGGGACTGGGGGAACAATGAGCAGTTCTTC.